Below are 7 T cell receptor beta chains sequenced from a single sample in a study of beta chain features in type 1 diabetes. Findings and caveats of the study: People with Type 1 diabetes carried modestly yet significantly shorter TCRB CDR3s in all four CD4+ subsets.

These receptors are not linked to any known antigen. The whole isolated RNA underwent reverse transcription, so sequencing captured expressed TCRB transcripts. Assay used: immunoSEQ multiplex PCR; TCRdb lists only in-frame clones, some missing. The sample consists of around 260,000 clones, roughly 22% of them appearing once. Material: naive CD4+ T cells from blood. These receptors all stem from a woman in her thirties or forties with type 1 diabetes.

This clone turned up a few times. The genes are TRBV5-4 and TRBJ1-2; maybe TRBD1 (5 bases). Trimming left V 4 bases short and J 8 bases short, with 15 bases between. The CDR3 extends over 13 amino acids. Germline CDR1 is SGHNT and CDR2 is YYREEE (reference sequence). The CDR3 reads CASSLREVFGYTF. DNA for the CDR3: TGTGCCAGCAGCCTCAGGGAGGTCTTCGGCTACACCTTC.

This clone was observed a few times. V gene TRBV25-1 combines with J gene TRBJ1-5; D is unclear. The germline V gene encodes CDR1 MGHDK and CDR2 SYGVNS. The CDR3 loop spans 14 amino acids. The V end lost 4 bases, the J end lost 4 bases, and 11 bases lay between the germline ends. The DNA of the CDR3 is TGTGCCAGCAGTGCCCCCTGGCGGAATCAGCCCCAGCATTTT. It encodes CASSAPWRNQPQHF.

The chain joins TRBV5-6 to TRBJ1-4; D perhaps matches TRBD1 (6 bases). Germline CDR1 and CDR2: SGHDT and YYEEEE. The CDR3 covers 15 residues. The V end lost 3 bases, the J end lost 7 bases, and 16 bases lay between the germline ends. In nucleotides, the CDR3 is TGTGCCAGCAGCTCTCAGGGGACTACGGGTGAAAAACTGTTTTTT. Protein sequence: CASSSQGTTGEKLFF.

CDR3 protein: CASSLSANQETQYF. The CDR3 coding sequence is TGCGCCAGCAGCTTGTCCGCGAATCAAGAGACCCAGTACTTC. The chain uses TRBV5-1 and TRBJ2-5; the D is unclear. Trimming shortened V by 1 base and J by 2 bases, and 9 bases separated the two germline ends. This CDR3 contains 14 residues. Germline loops: CDR1 SGHRS, CDR2 YFSETQ.

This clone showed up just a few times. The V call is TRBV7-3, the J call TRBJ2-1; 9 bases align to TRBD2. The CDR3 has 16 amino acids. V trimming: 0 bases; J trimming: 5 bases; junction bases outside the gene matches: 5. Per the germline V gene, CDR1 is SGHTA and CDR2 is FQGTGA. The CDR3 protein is CASSLTGLAGNNEQFF. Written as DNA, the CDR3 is TGTGCCAGCAGCTTAACGGGGCTAGCGGGGAACAATGAGCAGTTCTTC. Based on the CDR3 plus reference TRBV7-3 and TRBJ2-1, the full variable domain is GAGVSQTPSNKVTEKGKYVELRCDPISGHTALYWYRQSLGQGPEFLIYFQGTGAADDSGLPNDRFFAVRPEGSVSTLKIQRTERGDSAVYLCASSLTGLAGNNEQFFGPGTRLTVL.

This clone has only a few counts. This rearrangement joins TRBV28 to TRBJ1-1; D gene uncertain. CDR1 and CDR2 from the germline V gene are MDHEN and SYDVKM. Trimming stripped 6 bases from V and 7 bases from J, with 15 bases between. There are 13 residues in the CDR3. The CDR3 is CASSPAGPGEAFF. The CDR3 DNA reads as TGTGCCAGCAGCCCTGCGGGTCCCGGTGAAGCTTTCTTT.

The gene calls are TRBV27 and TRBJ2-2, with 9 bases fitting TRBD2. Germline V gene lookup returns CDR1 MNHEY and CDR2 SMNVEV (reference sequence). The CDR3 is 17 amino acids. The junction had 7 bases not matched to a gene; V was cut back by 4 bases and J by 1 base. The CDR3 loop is CASSYGRGGRNTGELFF. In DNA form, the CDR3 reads TGTGCCAGCAGTTATGGGCGGGGGGGGCGGAACACCGGGGAGCTGTTTTTT.